These 30 T cell receptor beta chains were sequenced from one sample in a study of cytomegalovirus exposure and HLA in healthy donors. In the PCR, 60 Vbeta and 13 Jbeta primers were used. The assay was immunoSEQ multiplex PCR, and TCRdb's table has in-frame clones only and misses some. The top ten hold 1.6% of the sample, which has 150,000 to 200,000 clones, 75% to 85% seen once. Sequenced input: PBMCs. These receptors all come from a woman aged 45-65 years in good health and CMV-seronegative.

This clone was found once. The chain joins TRBV5-1 to TRBJ1-2, with 9 bases matching TRBD1. The CDR3 runs 16 residues. The germline V gene has CDR1 SGHRS and CDR2 YFSETQ. V trimming: 4 bases; J trimming: 1 base; junction bases outside the gene matches: 8. The CDR3 DNA sequence: TGCGCCAGCAGCCCGGGAGACAGGGGGAGTAACTATGGCTACACCTTC. This gives the protein CASSPGDRGSNYGYTF.

The chain has TRBV4-3 and TRBJ2-3; 7 bases line up with TRBD2. Germline V gives CDR1 LGHNA, CDR2 YSLEER. The CDR3 length is 15 residues. J lost 0 bases, V lost 0 bases, and 0 bases had no gene match. The CDR3 DNA reads as TGCGCCAGCAGCCAAGATAGCGGGAGCACAGATACGCAGTATTTT. Translation gives CASSQDSGSTDTQYF.

This sequence joins TRBV6-1 and TRBJ2-5; 9 bases fit TRBD2. CDR3 length: 15 residues. Losses at the gene ends were 4 bases for V and 2 bases for J; bases not matched to a gene: 5. CDR1 and CDR2 from the germline V gene are MNHNS and SASEGT. CDR3 coding DNA: TGTGCCAGCAGTGGGGAGGCGGGGGGGCAAGAGACCCAGTACTTC. This codes for CASSGEAGGQETQYF.

V usage is TRBV7-9 and J usage is TRBJ1-2; 8 bases match TRBD1. V lost 1 base, J lost 8 bases, and 3 bases stayed unmatched. The germline V gene encodes CDR1 SEHNR and CDR2 FQNEAQ (reference sequence). The CDR3 spans 13 residues. CDR3 nucleotides: TGTGCCAGCAGCTTAGGGACAGGGAACGGCTACACCTTC. It specifies CASSLGTGNGYTF.

This chain links TRBV6-1 with TRBJ2-7; D is unresolved. V was shortened by 3 bases and J by 3 bases, with 3 bases between the two germline ends. The CDR3 spans 11 residues. Germline V gives CDR1 MNHNS, CDR2 SASEGT. Here the CDR3 reads CASSDLYEQYF. As DNA, the CDR3 is TGTGCCAGCAGTGACCTCTACGAGCAGTACTTC.

This chain connects TRBV5-1 to TRBJ2-2, with 12 bases fitting TRBD2. Per the germline V gene, CDR1 is SGHRS and CDR2 is YFSETQ. J was trimmed by 5 bases and V by 0 bases; bases with no gene match: 2. The CDR3 has 16 residues. The CDR3 here is CASSLVGLAGTGELFF. The CDR3 DNA follows: TGCGCCAGCAGCTTGGTAGGACTAGCGGGAACCGGGGAGCTGTTTTTT.

The genes are TRBV7-8 and TRBJ1-5; tentative D call: TRBD1 (6 bases). The CDR3 contains 16 residues. V lost 1 base and J 1 base, leaving 11 bases between the germline ends. Germline V gives CDR1 SGHVS, CDR2 FQNEAQ. CDR3 DNA: TGTGCCAGCAGCTTAGTAACAGGGTCGAGCAATCAGCCCCAGCATTTT. Encoded protein: CASSLVTGSSNQPQHF.

This chain connects TRBV27 to TRBJ1-1; perhaps TRBD1 as D (6 bases). The CDR3 has 13 residues. CDR1 and CDR2 from the germline V gene are MNHEY and SMNVEV (reference sequence). Trimming took 10 bases from V and 4 from J, leaving 16 bases between them. The CDR3 reads CAIKQGGGTEAFF. DNA for the CDR3: TGTGCCATAAAACAGGGAGGGGGCACTGAAGCTTTCTTT.

The table lists this clone with a few counts. The rearrangement links TRBV6-5 to TRBJ1-3; possibly TRBD1 for D (5 bases). There are 12 residues in the CDR3. CDR1 is MNHEY and CDR2 is SVGAGI in the germline V gene. V was cut by 8 bases and J by 4 bases, with 9 bases left in between. The CDR3 bases are TGTGCCAGCTTGGGGCCCGGAAACACCATATATTTT. Its protein is CASLGPGNTIYF.

There are a few counts of this clone. V gene TRBV5-1 combines with J gene TRBJ1-1; TRBD1 matches 9 bases. V trimming: 3 bases; J trimming: 3 bases; junction bases outside the gene matches: 0. The CDR3 length is 13 residues. Germline CDR1 reads SGHRS; CDR2 reads YFSETQ. The CDR3 DNA reads as TGCGCCAGCAGCTGGACAGGGGACACTGAAGCTTTCTTT. Its translation is CASSWTGDTEAFF.

This sequence joins TRBV7-2 and TRBJ2-3; the D gene is possibly TRBD1 (6 bases). Per germline, CDR1 SGHTA and CDR2 FQGNSA. Trimming left V 5 bases short and J 1 base short, with 13 bases between. The CDR3 runs to 15 residues. In DNA form, the CDR3 reads TGTGCCAGCAGCAAATACAGGGTTGGCACAGATACGCAGTATTTT. The encoded protein is CASSKYRVGTDTQYF. The full variable domain, its missing parts supplied by reference TRBV7-2 and TRBJ2-3, is GAGVSQSPSNKVTEKGKDVELRCDPISGHTALYWYRQSLGQGLEFLIYFQGNSAPDKSGLPSDRFSAERTGGSVSTLTIQRTQQEDSAVYLCASSKYRVGTDTQYFGPGTRLTVL.

The chain recombines TRBV7-2 with TRBJ1-3, with 9 bases that match TRBD1. The CDR3 is made up of 16 amino acids. V trimming: 2 bases; J trimming: 3 bases; junction bases outside the gene matches: 5. The V gene's germline CDR1 is SGHTA and CDR2 FQGNSA. The CDR3 DNA sequence: TGTGCCAGCAGCTTAATGGGACAGGGCAGTGGAAACACCATATATTTT. Its protein is CASSLMGQGSGNTIYF.

The V gene is TRBV19, the J gene TRBJ1-2; 7 nucleotides agree with TRBD1. With V trimmed by 3 bases and J by 7 bases, 8 bases remained unmatched. In germline, CDR1 is LNHDA, CDR2 SQIVND (reference sequence). The CDR3 contains 14 residues. CDR3 in DNA: TGTGCCAGTAGTATTTCTGAGGGGGCTGGTGGCTACACCTTC. This sequence encodes CASSISEGAGGYTF. Combining the CDR3 with reference TRBV19 and TRBJ1-2 gives the whole variable domain DGGITQSPKYLFRKEGQNVTLSCEQNLNHDAMYWYRQDPGQGLRLIYYSQIVNDFQKGDIAEGYSVSREKKESFPLTVTSAQKNPTAFYLCASSISEGAGGYTFGSGTRLTVV.

This chain uses TRBV7-9 with TRBJ2-3, with 9 bases fitting TRBD1. Trimming cost V 6 bases and J 11 bases; bases outside gene matches: 6. CDR1 SEHNR and CDR2 FQNEAQ come from the germline V gene (reference sequence). This CDR3 spans 12 amino acids. CDR3 sequence: CASREQGAMQYF. In nucleotides, the CDR3 is TGTGCCAGCAGAGAACAGGGGGCCATGCAGTATTTT.

The chain carries TRBV2 and TRBJ2-1; TRBD2 agrees at 7 bases. V lost 6 bases and J lost 0; bases outside the gene matches: 11. Germline lookup yields CDR1 SNHLY and CDR2 FYNNEI. The CDR3 extends over 17 amino acids. In nucleotides, the CDR3 is TGTGCCAGCAGGGGACGGGAGGCCGTTAGCTCCTACAATGAGCAGTTCTTC. It translates to CASRGREAVSSYNEQFF.

This clone appeared a few times. The gene calls are TRBV5-1 and TRBJ2-5; TRBD2 matches 8 bases. The V and J ends lost 7 bases and 4 bases, in that order; junction bases with no gene match: 3. CDR3 size: 12 residues. Germline CDR1 reads SGHRS; CDR2 reads YFSETQ. The CDR3 here is CASGTSGETQYF. DNA for the CDR3: TGCGCCAGCGGGACTAGTGGAGAGACCCAGTACTTC.

This clone was seen a single time. The chain employs TRBV29-1 and TRBJ1-2; D perhaps matches TRBD1 (6 bases). Germline V gene sequence: CDR1 SQVTM, CDR2 ANQGSEA. This CDR3 spans 12 amino acids. Deletions cut 5 bases from V and 1 base from J, with 8 bases between. The DNA for the CDR3 is TGCAGCGTTTCGGACAGTAACTATGGCTACACCTTC. Translated, it gives CSVSDSNYGYTF.

This chain uses TRBV30 with TRBJ2-3; 8 bases align to TRBD2. This CDR3 comprises 15 residues. The germline V gene has CDR1 GTSNPN and CDR2 SVGIG (reference sequence). Trimming at V came to 2 bases and at J to 4 bases, leaving 8 bases not matched to a gene. The CDR3 spells CAWSRGGIDADTQYF. The CDR3 DNA sequence: TGTGCCTGGAGTCGGGGGGGGATCGATGCAGATACGCAGTATTTT.

The chain uses TRBV5-1 and TRBJ1-4; D remains ambiguous. V dropped 1 base and J dropped 0 bases, with 7 bases sitting between them. This CDR3 comprises 15 residues. Germline loops: CDR1 SGHRS, CDR2 YFSETQ. The CDR3 region has the DNA TGCGCCAGCAGCTTGTCCGGGGCAACTAATGAAAAACTGTTTTTT. Translated: CASSLSGATNEKLFF.

The table lists this clone with a few counts. The rearrangement uses TRBV5-1 and TRBJ1-1; D remains ambiguous. CDR1 and CDR2 (germline): SGHRS, YFSETQ. V lost 4 bases and J 0 bases, leaving 13 bases between the germline ends. The length of the CDR3 is 15 residues. Here the CDR3 DNA reads TGCGCCAGCAGCAAGGAGGCCAGGTTGAACACTGAAGCTTTCTTT. Protein sequence: CASSKEARLNTEAFF.

The chain uses TRBV5-8 and TRBJ2-5; 8 positions match TRBD1. In germline, CDR1 is SGHTS, CDR2 YDEGEE. The junction had 7 bases not matched to a gene; V was cut back by 4 bases and J by 5 bases. The CDR3 length is 14 residues. The CDR3 DNA follows: TGTGCCAGCAGCGCGACAGGGGCTTGGGAGACCCAGTACTTC. Protein product: CASSATGAWETQYF.

This rearrangement joins TRBV19 to TRBJ2-2; 7 bases agree with TRBD1. The germline V gene encodes CDR1 LNHDA and CDR2 SQIVND (reference sequence). V was clipped by 7 bases and J by 2 bases; unmatched bases: 7. The CDR3 has 15 residues. This CDR3 is CASKTGQTNTGELFF. The CDR3 nucleotides are TGTGCCAGTAAGACGGGACAGACCAACACCGGGGAGCTGTTTTTT.

V gene TRBV11-2 combines with J gene TRBJ2-7; D gene uncertain. Germline-derived CDR1 and CDR2 are SGHAT and FQNNGV. This CDR3 is built from 15 residues. Trimming removed 5 bases from V and 1 base from J, with 15 bases in between. CDR3 loop: CASSPRVASSYEQYF. Written as DNA, the CDR3 is TGTGCCAGCAGCCCCCGGGTAGCCTCGTCCTACGAGCAGTACTTC.

In this sample, this clone turned up a few times. Compared with germline, one end of the junction differs, possibly owing to a read error. V and J are TRBV7-7 and TRBJ2-7; 15 positions match TRBD2. The CDR3 sequence is 16 residues long. Germline lookup yields CDR1 SSHAT and CDR2 FNYEAQ (reference sequence). The CDR3 DNA is TGTGCTAGCAGCTTAGCCTCGGGACTAGCGGGAGGCGAGCAGTACTTC. Translated: CASSLASGLAGGEQYF.

CDR3 nucleotide sequence: TGTGCCAGCAGCAAGGGACAGGGAACGGATGGCTACACCTTC. Translating it yields CASSKGQGTDGYTF. The chain carries TRBV9 and TRBJ1-2; TRBD1 aligns across 9 bases. This CDR3 contains 14 residues. V shed 4 bases and J 6 bases; nucleotides not matched to a gene: 7. CDR1 is SGDLS, CDR2 YYNGEE, per germline.

For this clone: At the DNA level, this CDR3 is encoded by other sequences in the same sample as well. This chain links TRBV10-3 with TRBJ1-2; D unclear. V lost 0 bases, J lost 3 bases, and 5 bases lay in between. The CDR3 totals 13 residues. Germline V gene sequence: CDR1 ENHRY, CDR2 SYGVKD. CDR3 region: CAISESEDYGYTF. The CDR3 region has the DNA TGTGCCATCAGTGAGTCCGAGGACTATGGCTACACCTTC.

Details on this clone: The junction does not match germline at one end; this may be a read error. This chain joins TRBV19 and TRBJ2-1; 9 bases agree with TRBD2. CDR1 and CDR2 (germline): LNHDA, SQIVND (reference sequence). The CDR3 totals 14 residues. CDR3 region: CVSSNKGTSSEQFF. The CDR3 bases are TGTGTCAGTAGTAATAAGGGGACTAGCAGTGAGCAGTTCTTC.

This rearrangement joins TRBV10-3 to TRBJ2-3; 7 positions match TRBD1. The V and J ends lost 6 bases and 0 bases, in that order; junction bases with no gene match: 3. Germline V gene sequence: CDR1 ENHRY, CDR2 SYGVKD. The CDR3 length is 14 residues. The CDR3 nucleotides read TGTGCCATCAGGTTGACAGGGAGCACAGATACGCAGTATTTT. Encoded protein: CAIRLTGSTDTQYF.

The chain uses TRBV29-1 and TRBJ2-5, with D tentatively TRBD1 (6 bases). The tail of the sequence fits TRBJ2-7 better, so the J call may be wrong. This CDR3 region has 14 residues. Germline values: CDR1 SQVTM, CDR2 ANQGSEA. Written as DNA, the CDR3 is TGCAGCGTTGAGGGGGCAGGGGAAGGCTACGAGCAGTACTTC. It translates to CSVEGAGEGYEQYF.

The CDR3 here is CASRRGGRQPQHF. The CDR3 region has the DNA TGTGCCAGCAGACGGGGGGGACGCCAGCCCCAGCATTTT. The rearrangement uses TRBV28 and TRBJ1-5; a possible D gene is TRBD1 (5 bases). CDR1 is MDHEN and CDR2 is SYDVKM in the germline V gene. The CDR3 length is 13 residues. The V and J ends lost 6 bases and 7 bases respectively, with 13 bases between them.